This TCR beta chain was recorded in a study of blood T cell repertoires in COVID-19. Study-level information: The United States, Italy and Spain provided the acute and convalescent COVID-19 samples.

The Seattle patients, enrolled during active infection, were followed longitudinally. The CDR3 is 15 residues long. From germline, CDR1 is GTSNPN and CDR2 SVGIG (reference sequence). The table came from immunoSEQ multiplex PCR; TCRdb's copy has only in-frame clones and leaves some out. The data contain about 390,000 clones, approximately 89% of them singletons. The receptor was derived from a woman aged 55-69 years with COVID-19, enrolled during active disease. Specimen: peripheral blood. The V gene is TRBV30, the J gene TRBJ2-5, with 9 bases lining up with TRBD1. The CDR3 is CATAATGGFRETQYF. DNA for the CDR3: TGTGCTACGGCGGCGACAGGGGGATTCCGGGAGACCCAGTACTTC.